This T cell receptor (beta chain) was sequenced in a study of response to subunit inactivated influenza vaccine. TCRdb redid the calling of the RT-PCR reads with MiXCR, one entry per CDR3 protein. This table has 150,000 to 200,000 distinct CDR3 sequences, approximately 10% appearing once. This clonotype was seen a few times. Its target is not known. Germline loops: CDR1 SGHRS, CDR2 YFSETQ. The CDR3 loop spans 16 amino acids. V was pared by 3 bases and J by 1 base, with 6 bases of the junction left unmatched. Whole-study results and caveats: After each seasonal influenza vaccination, few new T cells are recruited, the authors suggested.

The chain has TRBV5-1 and TRBJ2-3; 9 bases are a match to TRBD1. This receptor was taken from a man over 45 who received an inactivated influenza vaccine. The sample was non-naive T cells sorted from PBMCs, taken roughly 48 days after vaccination. CDR3 nucleotides: TGCGCCAGCAGCTCGGGGACAGGGCGCGGCACAGATACGCAGTATTTT. Translating it yields CASSSGTGRGTDTQYF.